These 9 T cell receptor beta chains were sequenced from one sample in a study of identical twins. MiXCR was run by TCRdb on the 5' RACE reads, yielding one entry per CDR3 protein. Found here are 200,000 to 250,000 distinct CDR3 sequences, 9.5% to 15% of them singletons; the top ten hold 3.5% to 4.5%. A further study also used this sample, focusing on yellow fever vaccine responses in identical twins.

The sequencing sample was made of memory (CD45RO+) T cells sorted from blood. Every receptor here comes from a woman between 18 and 30 years old in good health.

The gene calls are TRBV6-5 and TRBJ2-3; 11 positions agree with TRBD2. The CDR3 sequence is 16 residues long. Per germline, CDR1 MNHEY and CDR2 SVGAGI. Unmatched junction bases numbered 2, after V lost 1 base and J lost 2 bases. CDR3 coding DNA: TGTGCCAGCAGTTACTTAGCGGGGGGGTACACAGATACGCAGTATTTT. It yields the protein CASSYLAGGYTDTQYF.

There are many counts of this clonotype. The chain carries TRBV2 and TRBJ2-3; D is perhaps TRBD2 (5 bases). Germline CDR1 reads SNHLY; CDR2 reads FYNNEI. V was clipped by 3 bases and J by 1 base, with 8 bases between them. This CDR3 is built from 14 residues. The CDR3 DNA is TGTGCCAGCAGTGAGCGGCGGGGCACAGATACGCAGTATTTT. Translating it yields CASSERRGTDTQYF.

The chain links TRBV20-1 to TRBJ2-3; the match to TRBD2 covers 13 bases. There are 17 residues in the CDR3. V was clipped by 6 bases and J by 4 bases; unmatched bases: 13. Germline V lookup: CDR1 DFQATT, CDR2 SNEGSKA (reference sequence). This CDR3 is CSANPTSGGASPDTQYF. DNA for the CDR3: TGCAGTGCCAACCCTACTAGCGGGGGGGCCTCGCCAGATACGCAGTATTTT.

This clonotype was seen many times. The V call is TRBV20-1, the J call TRBJ1-1; D gene unclear. Trimming removed 0 bases at V and 5 bases at J, with 10 bases between. The CDR3 extends over 13 amino acids. In germline, CDR1 is DFQATT, CDR2 SNEGSKA (reference sequence). The CDR3 DNA is TGCAGTGCTAGAGATTTGCTTGAGACTGAAGCTTTCTTT. Protein: CSARDLLETEAFF.

This clonotype showed up just a few times. V gene TRBV25-1 combines with J gene TRBJ2-1; 7 bases are shared with TRBD2. Trimming cost V 1 base and J 0 bases; bases outside gene matches: 3. Germline V lookup: CDR1 MGHDK, CDR2 SYGVNS. The CDR3 is 16 amino acids. The DNA of the CDR3 is TGTGCCAGCAGTGAATGGGGCGGGAGCTCCTACAATGAGCAGTTCTTC. Its protein is CASSEWGGSSYNEQFF.

The sample holds a few counts of this clonotype. The gene calls are TRBV6-1 and TRBJ2-6; D uncertain. This CDR3 has 17 residues. V lost 7 bases, J lost 1 base, and 17 bases lay in between. Germline CDR1 and CDR2: MNHNS and SASEGT. The DNA of the CDR3 is TGTGCCAGCACGGAACAGCAGAGCCGGTCTGGGGCCAACGTCCTGACTTTC. Translated, it gives CASTEQQSRSGANVLTF.

This clonotype has only a few counts. The chain joins TRBV11-2 to TRBJ1-1; 7 positions agree with TRBD1. This CDR3 has 15 amino acids. The germline V gene has CDR1 SGHAT and CDR2 FQNNGV. Germline trimming cut 5 bases from V and 4 bases from J; bases unmatched to any gene: 10. The CDR3 DNA is TGTGCCAGCAGCGTGAGGACAGGAAGGAGCACTGAAGCTTTCTTT. Its translation is CASSVRTGRSTEAFF.

This chain uses TRBV7-2 with TRBJ2-3; tentative D call: TRBD2 (6 bases). This CDR3 spans 15 amino acids. CDR1 is SGHTA and CDR2 is FQGNSA in the germline V gene. Trimming shortened V by 4 bases and J by 3 bases, and 14 bases separated the two germline ends. CDR3 bases: TGTGCCAGCAGCTCTTTAGCGGCAGGGACAGATACGCAGTATTTT. Translating gives CASSSLAAGTDTQYF.

This clonotype was observed a handful of times. This chain connects TRBV15 to TRBJ2-1, with 7 bases aligning to TRBD2. Per the germline V gene, CDR1 is LNHNV and CDR2 is YYDKDF (reference sequence). Trimming removed 5 bases from V and 11 bases from J; junction bases left unmatched: 12. The CDR3 contains 14 residues. The CDR3 loop is CATSVRGEGSKQFF. DNA of the CDR3: TGTGCCACCAGCGTCCGCGGGGAGGGATCTAAGCAGTTCTTC.